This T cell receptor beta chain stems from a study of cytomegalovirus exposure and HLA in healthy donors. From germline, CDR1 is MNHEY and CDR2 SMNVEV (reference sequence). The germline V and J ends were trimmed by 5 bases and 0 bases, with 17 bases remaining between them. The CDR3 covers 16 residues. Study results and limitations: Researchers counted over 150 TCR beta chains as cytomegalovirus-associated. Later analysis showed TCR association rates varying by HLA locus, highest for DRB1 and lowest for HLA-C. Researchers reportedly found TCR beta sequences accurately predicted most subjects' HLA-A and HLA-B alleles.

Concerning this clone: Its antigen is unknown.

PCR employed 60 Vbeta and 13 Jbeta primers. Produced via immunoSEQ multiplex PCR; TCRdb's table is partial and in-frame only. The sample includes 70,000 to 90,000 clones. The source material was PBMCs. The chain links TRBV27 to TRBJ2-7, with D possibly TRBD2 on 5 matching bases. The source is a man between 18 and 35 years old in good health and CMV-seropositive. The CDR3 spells CASSPELERSSYEQYF. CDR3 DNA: TGTGCCAGCAGTCCGGAACTAGAGCGTAGCTCCTACGAGCAGTACTTC.